Included here is one T cell receptor beta chain sequence, with context. These data are taken from a study of shared clonotypes between healthy human individuals. Measured with immunoSEQ multiplex PCR; TCRdb has only the in-frame clones, and not every one. The sample has 950,000 to 1,100,000 clones; under 80% are singletons. The CDR3 contains 15 residues. V gave up 0 bases and J gave up 5 bases, with 14 bases separating them. Germline CDR1 and CDR2: SGHAT and FQDESV (reference sequence). The sample taken for sequencing was memory CD4+ T cells sorted from blood. The sample's subset: CD45RA-negative fraction. The V gene is TRBV11-1, the J gene TRBJ2-7; perhaps TRBD2 as D (5 bases). This TCR was sampled from a man between 18 and 35 years old in good health. As DNA, the CDR3 is TGTGCCAGCAGCTTAGCTGGACCCCTCGGGGACGAGCAGTACTTC. This codes for CASSLAGPLGDEQYF.